The clone carrying this T cell receptor beta chain was counted only a few times. As yet, its antigen is unknown. The data stem from a study of post-analysis software for immune sequencing data. Study information: Courses of disease covered relapsing-remitting, secondary progressive and progressive-relapsing multiple sclerosis. Study outcomes and limitations: Samples made in the same batch grouped tightly together by F measure. In patients, about five TRBV segments were more frequent than in controls, with TRBV5-6, TRBV5-1 and TRBV20-1 among them.

The CDR3 runs to 15 residues. Trimming cost V 3 bases and J 4 bases, with 17 bases left between them. From germline, CDR1 is SGDLS and CDR2 YYNGEE. Unique molecular identifiers were carried by the TCR beta cDNA libraries. Out of roughly 0.85 to 10 million T cells, 470,000 or so cDNA molecules were generated. In TCRdb, the PCR reads were re-called with MiXCR into one record per CDR3 protein. The table has hundreds of thousands of distinct CDR3 sequences, 59% seen once; the top ten hold approximately 10%. The clonotype originates from a girl aged 2-10 years with multiple sclerosis. The source material was blood. The chain carries TRBV9 and TRBJ2-7; D possibly uses TRBD1 or TRBD2 (5 bases each). The DNA for the CDR3 is TGTGCCAGCAGCGCGGACCGGGACGGTGAATACGAGCAGTACTTC. Protein sequence: CASSADRDGEYEQYF.